Detailed here is one TCR beta chain. It has no known antigen specificity. Per-base qualities were not stored, and no clone one base away is much larger. This sample was taken from a study of blood T cell repertoires in COVID-19 (dated by TCRdb to the early 2020s). The study in broad terms: Samples covering the acute and convalescent phases of COVID-19 were provided by collaborators in the United States, Italy and Spain. The material from the prospective study consisted of cDNA or gDNA derived from T cells, B-cell-depleted T cells, or PBMCs. Deeply sampled blood TCRbeta repertoires from subjects exposed to, actively infected with, or recovered from COVID-19 were included in the dataset. A freely available public database, intended as a resource for researchers studying the immune response to SARS-CoV-2, is where the repertoires were released. The samples were drawn from two sources: the first 160 participants of the ongoing ImmuneRACE study, and about 1,300 subjects contributed by 6 global collaborators. A de-identified subject ID, COVID-19 status, age in years and sex were almost always included in the sample metadata. HLA class I and class II types, where available, came from metadata supplied by the sample provider rather than from assay-based typing. Results the study describes overall, beyond this receptor: The amount of clinical and demographic metadata varied by source and participant and was provided uncurated.

The immunoSEQ Assay, a bias-controlled multiplex PCR, was used to amplify TCRbeta CDR3 regions from genomic DNA. Processing in the source paper ran as follows. Nucleated cell counts per sample were estimated from amplification of reference gene primers within the assay. To quantify the absolute abundance of each unique TCRbeta CDR3 rearrangement, sequence reads were collapsed and filtered. For each sample, productive Simpson clonality was calculated as the square root of Simpson's diversity index over productive rearrangements. TCRdb obtained this table from immuneACCESS and retained in-frame rearrangements with V and J assigned. These tables miss some clones; where compared with another copy, unresolved V genes account for less than half of the shortfall, and the remainder is unexplained. V and J calls and clone size are copied from that table; D and trimming were computed from the DNA. For this sample the table gives some 78,000 clones, of which roughly 87% were detected only once. The ten largest clones take up 0.95% to 1.3% of the sample.

The collaborating institutions used their own protocols to collect whole blood in K2EDTA tubes. For TCRbeta analysis, collaborator samples were shipped as frozen whole blood, as isolated PBMCs, or as DNA extracted from either sample type. This receptor was taken from a woman aged 45-59 years in a cohort sampled during active COVID-19. Specimen: peripheral blood.

The CDR3 region reads CASSQDGPVAFF. Here is the DNA: TGTGCCAGCAGCCAAGACGGTCCGGTGGCTTTCTTT. Recombination connected TRBV3-1 (or the pseudogene TRBV3-2) to TRBJ1-1; the D segment cannot be called with confidence. V is reduced by 0 bases and J by 11 bases, leaving a spacing of 10 bases between them. Reading the germline V gene (reference sequence) gives CDR1 LGHDT and CDR2 YNNKEL. The CDR3 covers 12 residues, taking in both the cysteine and the phenylalanine. The only DNA kept is the CDR3, 36 bases in frame from the first base.